This entry describes one T cell receptor beta chain. Within the sample, other DNA sequences also encode this same CDR3. The V end lost 1 base, the J end lost 4 bases, and 11 bases lay between the germline ends. From germline, CDR1 is LNHDA and CDR2 SQIVND (reference sequence). The CDR3 has 15 residues. The data were obtained in a study of T cell changes during pregnancy in multiple sclerosis. TCRdb's copy holds only in-frame clones and misses some; the assay was immunoSEQ multiplex PCR. The data hold roughly 80,000 clones, with around 90% observed a single time. The chain employs TRBV19 and TRBJ1-5; possible D gene TRBD1, 5 bases. This TCR came from a female donor with multiple sclerosis, enrolled in a pregnancy study. Sequenced material: peripheral blood, taken before pregnancy. Here the CDR3 DNA reads TGTGCCAGTAGTATAGGGACGGGGGGAAATCAGCCCCAGCATTTT. Its translation is CASSIGTGGNQPQHF.